Listed below are T cell receptor beta chains from one sample, sequenced in a study of T cell repertoires in cytomegalovirus infection. Their recognized antigens are unknown. TCRdb re-derived calls from the reads in MiXCR, one entry per CDR3 protein. The sample includes about 920,000 distinct CDR3 sequences, approximately 30% of them seen just once. Sample: cultured CD8+ T cells from PBMCs, taken from culture after CMV antigen stimulation. These receptors were obtained from a human donor in good health (CMV status not recorded). Some clones in this sample may be carry-over from other donors' samples. Both conserved end residues are part of each CDR3. Fields, in order: D gene, J gene, V gene, clone size, CDR3 DNA, CDR3 protein. D genes are given only for firm matches. The size entry is marked missing in some rows and otherwise reads once, few, many or a size class.

>.|TRBJ2-1|TRBV6-5|few
TGTGCCAGCAGCCGGACCTCTTCCCATTACTCCTACAATGAGCAGTTCTTC
CASSRTSSHYSYNEQFF
>TRBD1|TRBJ1-5|TRBV29-1|.
TGCAGCGCTCGGACAGGGGAGGGTCAGCCCCAGCATTTT
CSARTGEGQPQHF
>.|TRBJ2-5|TRBV20-1|.
TGCAGTGCTAGTATAGATCCCTGGAGAAAAGAGAGCCAGTACTTC
CSASIDPWRKESQYF
>TRBD2|TRBJ2-5|TRBV7-2|.
TGTGCCAGCAGCCCCGGACTAGCGGGGGGAGAAGAGACCCAGTACTTC
CASSPGLAGGEETQYF
>.|TRBJ2-7|TRBV20-1|.
TGCAGTGCTAGAGATCTGGCGGGGGCCATCTCCTACGAGCAGTACTTC
CSARDLAGAISYEQYF
>TRBD1|TRBJ1-5|TRBV6-6|few
TGTGCCAGCAGTTCGGAGGGGGCGGGGCAGCCCCAGCATTTT
CASSSEGAGQPQHF
>.|TRBJ2-1|TRBV12-3/TRBV12-4|.
TGTGCCAGCAGCTTTGACATATTAGGGGGCTACAATGAGCAGTTCTTC
CASSFDILGGYNEQFF
>.|TRBJ1-5|TRBV5-5|.
TGTGCCAGCAGCTTGGACAGAGAGCGCAATCAGCCCCAGCATTTT
CASSLDRERNQPQHF
>TRBD2|TRBJ2-1|TRBV18|.
TGTGCCAGCTCACAAGGGACTAGTAATGAGCAGTTCTTC
CASSQGTSNEQFF
>.|TRBJ1-6|TRBV19|.
TGTGCCAGTACCTCGACAGGAGATTATTCACCCCTCCACTTT
CASTSTGDYSPLHF
>.|TRBJ2-5|TRBV7-9|few
TGTGCCAGCAGACCCCGGCCGGACGGACTACAAGAGACCCAGTACTTC
CASRPRPDGLQETQYF